This T cell receptor beta chain derives from a study of T cells after posttransplantation cyclophosphamide. Overall study findings and caveats: Later blood repertoires were often dominated by clones from the donor CD8+ memory compartment. TRB clonality was highly associated with recipient CMV seropositivity and reactivation. Blood and skin or GI T cell repertoires showed limited TRB overlap.

CDR3 size: 12 residues. Trimming removed 6 bases from V and 5 bases from J, with 10 bases in between. Germline V lookup: CDR1 SGHAT, CDR2 FQDESV (reference sequence). The related graft donor's blood sample was taken on the day of bone marrow donation. TCRdb's copy holds only in-frame clones and misses some; the assay was immunoSEQ multiplex PCR. This sample carries tens of thousands of clones and no singletons, and 1.5% goes to the top ten. This clone was found many times. Its antigen remains unidentified. The sample consisted of PBMCs. This chain connects TRBV11-1 to TRBJ1-2; D unclear. The receptor was isolated from a man aged 50-60 years in good health, CMV-negative, and a related stem cell transplant donor. The CDR3 protein is CASRRIPYGYTF. DNA for the CDR3: TGTGCCAGCAGGCGGATACCGTATGGCTACACCTTC.